This T cell receptor (beta chain) was observed in a study of blood T cell repertoires in COVID-19. Study-wide context: There were acute and convalescent COVID-19 samples, and they came from the United States, Italy and Spain.

Germline V lookup: CDR1 SEHNR, CDR2 FQNEAQ (reference sequence). The germline V and J ends were trimmed by 0 bases and 13 bases, with 12 bases remaining between them. The CDR3 runs 13 residues. Sequencing used immunoSEQ multiplex PCR; TCRdb keeps in-frame clones, though not all of them. The data contain roughly 200,000 clones, around four fifths of them seen just once; the ten biggest clones take up more than 6.5%. Sequenced material: peripheral blood. The chain carries TRBV7-9 and TRBJ1-4; weak D call: TRBD1 (6 bases). This clonotype originated in a man between 40 and 49 years old with active or convalescent COVID-19. The CDR3 loop is CASSLAQDSGLFF. The CDR3 coding sequence is TGTGCCAGCAGCTTAGCCCAGGACAGTGGACTGTTTTTT.